The 15 T cell receptor beta chains below come from one sample, sequenced in a study of response to subunit inactivated influenza vaccine. TCRdb independently ran MiXCR on the RT-PCR reads; one entry per CDR3 protein. Of about 580,000 distinct CDR3 sequences listed, 11% to 15% are singletons. The sample in question was PBMCs from blood, obtained 11 to 12 days after vaccination. These TCRs come from a man in his fifties who received an inactivated influenza vaccine.

This chain links TRBV20-1 with TRBJ2-7; TRBD2 matches 10 bases. This CDR3 spans 15 amino acids. The trim removed 3 bases at V and 5 bases at J, leaving 10 bases unmatched. Germline V gives CDR1 DFQATT, CDR2 SNEGSKA (reference sequence). CDR3 in DNA: TGCAGTGCTAGTGAGGGTCCTAGCGGGAGTAACGAGCAGTACTTC. Translated, it gives CSASEGPSGSNEQYF.

This clonotype showed up many times. The V gene is TRBV6-2 or TRBV6-3, the J gene TRBJ2-4; tentative D call: TRBD2 (6 bases). V lost 0 bases and J lost 3, with 24 bases in between. Looked up from germline, CDR1 is MNHEY and CDR2 is SVGEGT. The CDR3 totals 20 residues. The CDR3 sequence is CASSYSVVSPFVGGKNIQYF. Here the CDR3 DNA reads TGTGCCAGCAGTTACTCCGTCGTGTCCCCATTTGTCGGGGGCAAAAACATTCAGTACTTC.

The V and J genes are TRBV15 and TRBJ1-4; 7 bases agree with TRBD1. This CDR3 contains 15 residues. After removal of 8 bases from V and 4 bases from J, the junction contained 10 bases not matched to a gene. Germline V gene data show CDR1 as LNHNV and CDR2 as YYDKDF (reference sequence). The CDR3 reads CATLSRGQINEKLFF. The CDR3, as DNA: TGTGCCACCCTCTCCCGGGGACAGATTAATGAAAAACTGTTTTTT.

The CDR3 reads CASSLAPGGFPYEQYF. The CDR3 nucleotides read TGTGCCAGCAGCTTAGCCCCAGGGGGCTTTCCCTACGAGCAGTACTTC. The gene calls are TRBV7-2 and TRBJ2-7, with 8 nucleotides matching TRBD1. The germline V gene has CDR1 SGHTA and CDR2 FQGNSA. CDR3 length: 16 amino acids. With V trimmed by 0 bases and J by 2 bases, 6 bases remained unmatched.

This clonotype appeared a few times. The chain employs TRBV12-3 or TRBV12-4 and TRBJ1-5; tentative D call: TRBD1 (5 bases). V lost 0 bases and J 8 bases, leaving 17 bases between the germline ends. The CDR3 is 16 amino acids. CDR3 sequence reads: CASSLAGASGQKPQHF. The DNA of the CDR3 is TGTGCCAGCAGTTTAGCCGGGGCTTCTGGCCAGAAGCCCCAGCATTTT.

This clonotype was counted ten times or more. The V and J genes are TRBV7-8 and TRBJ2-5, with a weak D call TRBD1 (6 bases). V lost 6 bases and J lost 0, with 14 bases in between. This CDR3 has 15 residues. Germline V lookup: CDR1 SGHVS, CDR2 FQNEAQ. Here the CDR3 reads CASSPHRVYQETQYF. The CDR3 DNA sequence: TGTGCCAGCAGTCCCCACAGGGTTTACCAAGAGACCCAGTACTTC.

This clonotype was counted only a few times. The chain couples TRBV7-9 to TRBJ1-2, with TRBD1 identical over 7 bases. The V segment lost 5 bases and the J segment 6 bases; nucleotides outside the gene matches: 9. CDR1 is SEHNR, CDR2 FQNEAQ, per germline (reference sequence). The CDR3 contains 14 residues. The CDR3 DNA reads TGTGCCAGCAGCCGTATACAGGGGAGTAATGGCTACACCTTC. It yields the protein CASSRIQGSNGYTF.

J is TRBJ2-7 and V is TRBV20-1; D remains ambiguous. The germline V gene has CDR1 DFQATT and CDR2 SNEGSKA (reference sequence). The CDR3 has 14 residues. V lost 0 bases to trimming and J lost 2 bases, with 11 bases between them. In DNA form, the CDR3 reads TGCAGTGCTAGAGATCCCCGGAAAACCTACGAGCAGTACTTC. It is translated as CSARDPRKTYEQYF.

This clonotype has just a few counts. The V and J genes are TRBV5-5 and TRBJ2-2, with a possible D match to TRBD2 (5 bases). CDR1 and CDR2 (germline): SGHKS, YYEKEE (reference sequence). The V end lost 2 bases, the J end lost 7 bases, and 12 bases lay between the germline ends. The CDR3 is made up of 14 amino acids. CDR3 residues: CASSFGVGGGELFF. The CDR3, as DNA: TGTGCCAGCAGCTTCGGGGTTGGTGGCGGGGAGCTGTTTTTT.

In its sample, this clonotype was seen a few times. The chain has TRBV4-2 and TRBJ2-7; D not certain. The V gene lost 0 bases and the J gene lost 5 bases, with 11 bases spanning the gap. The CDR3 runs 14 residues. CDR1 and CDR2 (germline): LGHNA, YNFKEQ. The CDR3 spells CASSQDGLGNEQYF. CDR3 sequence (DNA): TGTGCCAGCAGCCAAGATGGGTTAGGAAACGAGCAGTACTTC.

This clonotype has at least ten counts. V gene TRBV3-1 combines with J gene TRBJ1-4; 7 bases match TRBD1. Germline V gene data show CDR1 as LGHDT and CDR2 as YNNKEL (reference sequence). J lost 12 bases, V lost 4 bases, and 11 bases had no gene match. CDR3 size: 14 residues. CDR3 sequence: CASSLRRTGEELFF. CDR3 DNA: TGTGCCAGCAGCCTTCGCAGGACAGGAGAGGAACTGTTTTTT.

This chain joins TRBV14 and TRBJ2-7; TRBD1 agrees at 9 bases. There are 15 residues in the CDR3. Germline trimming cut 4 bases from V and 2 bases from J; bases unmatched to any gene: 6. Looked up from germline, CDR1 is SGHDN and CDR2 is FVKESK. CDR3 amino acids: CASSREGQGPYEQYF. The CDR3, as DNA: TGTGCCAGCAGCCGAGAGGGACAGGGACCCTACGAGCAGTACTTC.

This clonotype was detected a few times. CDR3 region: CSARRAGEGETQYF. The CDR3 DNA follows: TGCAGTGCTAGGAGGGCGGGAGAAGGAGAGACCCAGTACTTC. This chain links TRBV20-1 with TRBJ2-5, with 7 bases fitting TRBD2. Germline V CDR1 and CDR2: DFQATT, SNEGSKA (reference sequence). The J segment lost 4 bases and the V segment lost 3 bases, leaving 8 bases of the junction unmatched. This CDR3 comprises 14 residues.

A few counts support this clonotype. V gene TRBV10-3 combines with J gene TRBJ2-3, with TRBD2 matching over 8 bases. With V trimmed by 6 bases and J by 4 bases, 6 bases remained unmatched. The CDR3 has 14 residues. CDR1 and CDR2 (germline): ENHRY, SYGVKD. The DNA of the CDR3 is TGTGCCATCAGCGGGGGGGTTGGGGCAGATACGCAGTATTTT. This gives the protein CAISGGVGADTQYF.

This clonotype was found a few times. V gene TRBV5-1 combines with J gene TRBJ1-3; 7 bases line up with TRBD1. V shed 2 bases and J 4 bases; nucleotides not matched to a gene: 6. The CDR3 is made up of 15 amino acids. Germline-derived CDR1 and CDR2 are SGHRS and YFSETQ. CDR3 protein: CASSFMTGTGNTIYF. DNA for the CDR3: TGCGCCAGCAGCTTTATGACAGGGACAGGAAACACCATATATTTT.